This T cell receptor beta chain was found in a study of T-cell memory formation after mild COVID-19. The germline gives CDR1 SQVTM, CDR2 ANQGSEA. CDR3 length: 12 amino acids. The V segment lost 6 bases and the J segment 6 bases; nucleotides outside the gene matches: 8. TCRdb analysed the 5' RACE reads with MiXCR anew, one entry per CDR3 protein. The table has approximately 490,000 distinct CDR3 sequences, roughly 20% seen once. Sequencing was done on a sample of PBMCs or a T cell subset sorted from them (not recorded which). This TCR came from an adult woman who had mild COVID-19 (a few samples of this study predate the infection). Cell type and time point are not known. This sequence joins TRBV29-1 and TRBJ2-7; TRBD1 aligns across 7 bases. Here the CDR3 DNA reads TGCAGCGTGACAGGGAAGTTCGGCGAGCAGTACTTC. Amino acid sequence: CSVTGKFGEQYF.